These T cell receptor beta chains were read from a single sample in a study of blood T cell repertoires in COVID-19. The data were produced by immunoSEQ multiplex PCR, yet TCRdb's version contains in-frame clones alone and is incomplete. The table lists about 230,000 clones, around 84% of them singletons. Source material: peripheral blood. These TCRs come from a man aged 50-60 years with COVID-19, enrolled during active disease. CDR3s include the opening cysteine and the closing phenylalanine or tryptophan. The D gene is left open where the match is weak. Rows may omit the clone size; those that give it use once, few, many or a size class.

.	.	TRBV7-9	TRBJ1-5	CASSLAGAGNQPQHF	TGTGCCAGCAGCTTAGCAGGGGCTGGCAATCAGCCCCAGCATTTT
.	.	TRBV20-1	TRBJ2-7	CSVGGSYEQYF	TGCAGTGTAGGCGGCTCCTACGAGCAGTACTTC
.	.	TRBV12-1	TRBJ2-2	CASSFLNSSGRAGELFF	TGTGCCAGCAGCTTTTTAAACTCTAGCGGGAGGGCTGGGGAGCTGTTTTTT
.	TRBD1	TRBV5-1	TRBJ1-2	CASGIGQGEGYTF	TGCGCCAGCGGGATTGGACAGGGGGAAGGCTACACCTTC
.	TRBD1	TRBV7-2	TRBJ1-1	CASSFTGQGNTEAFF	TGTGCCAGCAGCTTTACGGGACAGGGGAACACTGAAGCTTTCTTT
.	TRBD1	TRBV7-9	TRBJ2-2	CASSAGTVTGELFF	TGTGCCAGCAGCGCCGGGACAGTCACCGGGGAGCTGTTTTTT
.	.	TRBV15	TRBJ1-5	CATSRAQGPNQPQHF	TGTGCCACCAGCAGAGCGCAGGGGCCCAATCAGCCCCAGCATTTT
.	.	TRBV1	TRBJ2-5	CTSSRLLSGTSGGAGETQYF	TGCACCAGCAGCCGCCTCCTTTCCGGGACTAGCGGGGGGGCCGGCGAGACCCAGTACTTC
.	.	TRBV14	TRBJ1-1	CASSLGGAEAFF	TGTGCCAGCAGCCTAGGGGGAGCTGAAGCTTTCTTT
.	TRBD2	TRBV27	TRBJ2-1	CASSPGLAGRTYNEQFF	TGTGCCAGCAGTCCCGGACTAGCGGGAAGGACCTACAATGAGCAGTTCTTC
once	TRBD2	TRBV2	TRBJ2-1	CASSKGTSGRAGNEQFF	TGTGCCAGCAGTAAAGGGACTAGCGGGAGGGCGGGCAATGAGCAGTTCTTC
.	.	TRBV2	TRBJ1-5	CASSPGQVSNQPQHF	TGTGCCAGCAGTCCGGGACAAGTTAGCAATCAGCCCCAGCATTTT
.	TRBD2	TRBV5-8	TRBJ2-7	CASGGTSGLPYEQYF	TGTGCCAGCGGAGGGACTAGCGGGCTTCCCTACGAGCAGTACTTC
.	.	TRBV9	TRBJ2-2	CASSVAGANTGELFF	TGTGCCAGCAGCGTAGCAGGGGCGAACACCGGGGAGCTGTTTTTT
once	TRBD1	TRBV4-3	TRBJ2-7	CASSVRTGGYEQYF	TGCGCCAGCAGCGTCCGGACAGGGGGCTACGAGCAGTACTTC
.	TRBD1	TRBV18	TRBJ1-5	CASSLDRGSNQPQHF	TGTGCCAGCTCTCTAGACAGGGGGAGCAATCAGCCCCAGCATTTT
few	.	TRBV19	TRBJ2-1	CASSRWGEQFF	TGTGCCAGTAGTAGGTGGGGCGAGCAGTTCTTC
.	.	TRBV28	TRBJ1-2	CASSSLVGGNYGYTF	TGTGCCAGCAGTTCCCTGGTGGGGGGTAACTATGGCTACACCTTC
.	TRBD1	TRBV19	TRBJ2-7	CASTRGQGSYEQYF	TGTGCCAGTACCCGAGGACAGGGTTCCTACGAGCAGTACTTC
.	TRBD2	TRBV4-2	TRBJ2-2	CASSYGLAPRNTGELFF	TGTGCCAGCAGCTACGGACTAGCGCCTAGGAACACCGGGGAGCTGTTTTTT
.	TRBD1	TRBV6-5	TRBJ1-4	CASTLDRVGKLFF	TGTGCCAGCACCTTGGACAGGGTCGGAAAACTGTTTTTT
few	TRBD1	TRBV7-8	TRBJ1-1	CASSSDRDSQAFF	TGTGCCAGCAGCTCGGACCGGGACAGCCAAGCTTTCTTT
few	.	TRBV5-4	TRBJ2-7	CASSLSFGDYEQYF	TGTGCCAGCAGCTTGAGTTTTGGAGACTACGAGCAGTACTTC
.	.	TRBV9	TRBJ2-7	CASSVGGGQNYEQYF	TGTGCCAGCAGCGTAGGGGGCGGACAGAACTACGAGCAGTACTTC
.	TRBD1	TRBV10-1	TRBJ1-2	CASSEDRDYGYTF	TGCGCCAGCAGCGAGGACAGGGACTATGGCTACACCTTC
once	.	TRBV4-3	TRBJ1-4	CASSQDSVGGRYEKLFF	TGCGCCAGCAGCCAAGATTCCGTCGGGGGGCGGTATGAAAAACTGTTTTTT
.	TRBD2	TRBV6-2/TRBV6-3	TRBJ2-5	CASSYGGTSDALQETQYF	TGTGCCAGCAGTTATGGGGGTACTAGCGATGCCCTCCAAGAGACCCAGTACTTC
.	TRBD2	TRBV7-2	TRBJ2-3	CASSLGGTSGDGTQYF	TGTGCCAGCAGCTTAGGCGGGACTAGCGGGGATGGTACGCAGTATTTT
.	.	TRBV27	TRBJ2-7	CASSLQGSGEQYF	TGTGCCAGCAGTTTGCAGGGGAGTGGGGAGCAGTACTTC
few	TRBD2	TRBV5-5	TRBJ2-1	CASSLIRTSGIYNEQFF	TGTGCCAGCAGCTTAATCCGGACTAGCGGGATATACAATGAGCAGTTCTTC
.	TRBD2	TRBV7-9	TRBJ2-3	CASTPGGASTDTQYF	TGTGCCAGCACTCCGGGGGGGGCTAGCACAGATACGCAGTATTTT
.	TRBD1	TRBV5-1	TRBJ1-6	CASSLTTGGSNSPLHF	TGCGCCAGCAGCTTGACGACAGGGGGATCGAATTCACCCCTCCACTTT
.	.	TRBV27	TRBJ2-2	CASSPTLSNTGELFF	TGTGCCAGCAGTCCTACACTATCGAACACCGGGGAGCTGTTTTTT
.	.	TRBV15	TRBJ2-7	CATSRAGSYEQYF	TGTGCCACCAGCAGGGCAGGGTCCTACGAGCAGTACTTC
.	TRBD1	TRBV3-1/TRBV3-2	TRBJ1-2	CASRVGTAKGGYTF	TGTGCCAGCAGGGTCGGGACAGCTAAAGGTGGCTACACCTTC
.	.	TRBV4-1	TRBJ2-5	CASSQDLGSGSGTQYF	TGCGCCAGCAGCCAAGATCTTGGTAGCGGTTCAGGAACCCAGTACTTC
.	TRBD2	TRBV24-1	TRBJ2-1	CATSDPGGGSYNEQFF	TGTGCCACCAGTGACCCCGGCGGGGGTTCCTACAATGAGCAGTTCTTC
.	.	TRBV6-4	TRBJ2-6	CASSVSSGANVLTF	TGTGCCAGCAGTGTCAGCTCTGGGGCCAACGTCCTGACTTTC
.	.	TRBV6-1	TRBJ2-1	CASSEPGPSSYNEQFF	TGTGCCAGCAGTGAACCAGGGCCCAGCTCCTACAATGAGCAGTTCTTC
.	TRBD1	TRBV7-2	TRBJ2-7	CASSRQGSAEQYF	TGTGCCAGCAGCCGACAGGGGTCTGCCGAGCAGTACTTC
.	.	TRBV5-1	TRBJ2-5	CASSLAPQETQYF	TGCGCCAGCAGCTTGGCCCCACAAGAGACCCAGTACTTC
.	TRBD1	TRBV7-8	TRBJ2-7	CASSAGQGASYEQYF	TGTGCCAGCAGCGCGGGACAGGGGGCTTCCTACGAGCAGTACTTC
.	.	TRBV3-1/TRBV3-2	TRBJ2-4	CASSQDLGIHKNIQYF	TGTGCCAGCAGCCAAGATCTCGGGATCCATAAAAACATTCAGTACTTC
few	TRBD1	TRBV6-2/TRBV6-3	TRBJ1-1	CASSYSPTGGLTEAFF	TGTGCCAGCAGTTACTCTCCGACAGGGGGGTTGACTGAAGCTTTCTTT
.	.	TRBV5-1	TRBJ2-1	CASSGVVTGLHNEQFF	TGCGCCAGCAGCGGGGTAGTAACAGGGCTGCATAATGAGCAGTTCTTC
.	.	TRBV7-2	TRBJ2-2	CASSLRLVAGELFF	TGTGCCAGCAGCTTGAGGTTGGTCGCCGGGGAGCTGTTTTTT
.	.	TRBV4-1	TRBJ1-1	CASSQGLNGGAFF	TGCGCCAGCAGCCAAGGTCTGAACGGGGGTGCTTTCTTT